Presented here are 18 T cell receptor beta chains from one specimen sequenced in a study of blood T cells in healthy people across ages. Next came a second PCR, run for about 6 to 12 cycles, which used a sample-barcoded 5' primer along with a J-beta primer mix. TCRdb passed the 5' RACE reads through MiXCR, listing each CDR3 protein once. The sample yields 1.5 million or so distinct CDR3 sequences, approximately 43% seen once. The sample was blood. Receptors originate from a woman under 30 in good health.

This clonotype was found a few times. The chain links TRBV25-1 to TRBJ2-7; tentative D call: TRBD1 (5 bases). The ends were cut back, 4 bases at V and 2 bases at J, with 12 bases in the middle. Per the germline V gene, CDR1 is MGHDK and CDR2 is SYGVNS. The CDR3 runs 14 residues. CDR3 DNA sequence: TGTGCCAGCAGTGGGACATCTGACGCCTACGAGCAGTACTTC. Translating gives CASSGTSDAYEQYF.

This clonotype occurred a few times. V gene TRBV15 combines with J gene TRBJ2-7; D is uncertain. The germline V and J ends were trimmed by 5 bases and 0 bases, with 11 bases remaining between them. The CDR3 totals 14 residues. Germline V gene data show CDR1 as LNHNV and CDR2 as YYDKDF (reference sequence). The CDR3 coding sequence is TGTGCCACCAGCCAAACTGGGGTCTCCTACGAGCAGTACTTC. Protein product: CATSQTGVSYEQYF.

Written as DNA, the CDR3 is TGTGCCATCAGTGAGTCGGGGGGGAACTACGAGCAGTACTTC. This encodes CAISESGGNYEQYF. The chain couples TRBV10-3 to TRBJ2-4; 7 nucleotides align to TRBD2. The end of the DNA is better explained by TRBJ2-7, so the J call may be wrong. This CDR3 has 14 amino acids. CDR1 is ENHRY and CDR2 is SYGVKD in the germline V gene.

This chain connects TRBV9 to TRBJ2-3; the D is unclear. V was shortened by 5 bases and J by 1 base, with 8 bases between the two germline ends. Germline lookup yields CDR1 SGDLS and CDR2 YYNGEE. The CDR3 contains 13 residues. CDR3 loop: CASRIEGTDTQYF. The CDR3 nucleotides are TGTGCCAGCAGGATAGAGGGCACAGATACGCAGTATTTT.

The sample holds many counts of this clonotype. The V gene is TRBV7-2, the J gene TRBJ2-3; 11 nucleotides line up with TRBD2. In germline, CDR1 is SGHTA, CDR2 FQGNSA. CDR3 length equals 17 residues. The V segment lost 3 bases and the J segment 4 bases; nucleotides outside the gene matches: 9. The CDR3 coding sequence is TGTGCCAGCAGCTTCCTAGCGGGAGGAGGAAGGGCAGATACGCAGTATTTT. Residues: CASSFLAGGGRADTQYF. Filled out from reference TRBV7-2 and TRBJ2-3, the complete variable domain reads GAGVSQSPSNKVTEKGKDVELRCDPISGHTALYWYRQSLGQGLEFLIYFQGNSAPDKSGLPSDRFSAERTGGSVSTLTIQRTQQEDSAVYLCASSFLAGGGRADTQYFGPGTRLTVL.

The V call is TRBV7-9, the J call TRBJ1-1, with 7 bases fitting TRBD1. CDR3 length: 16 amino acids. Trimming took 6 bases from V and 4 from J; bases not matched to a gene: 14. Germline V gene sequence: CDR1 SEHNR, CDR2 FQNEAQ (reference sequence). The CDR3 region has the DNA TGTGCCAGCAGTGACAGGGACCGATGGTTAGGCACTGAAGCTTTCTTT. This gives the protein CASSDRDRWLGTEAFF.

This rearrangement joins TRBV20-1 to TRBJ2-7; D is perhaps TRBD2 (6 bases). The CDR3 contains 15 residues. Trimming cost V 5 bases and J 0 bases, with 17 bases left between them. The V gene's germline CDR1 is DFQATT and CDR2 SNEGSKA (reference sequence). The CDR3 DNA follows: TGCAGTGCTTTCATACGGGACTCCAGCTCCTACGAGCAGTACTTC. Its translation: CSAFIRDSSSYEQYF.

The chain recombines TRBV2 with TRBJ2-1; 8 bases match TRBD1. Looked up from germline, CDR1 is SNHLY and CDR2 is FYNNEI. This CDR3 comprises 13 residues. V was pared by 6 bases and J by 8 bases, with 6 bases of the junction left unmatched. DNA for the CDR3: TGTGCCAGCAGCCGACAGGGGTTCGATGAGCAGTTCTTC. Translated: CASSRQGFDEQFF.

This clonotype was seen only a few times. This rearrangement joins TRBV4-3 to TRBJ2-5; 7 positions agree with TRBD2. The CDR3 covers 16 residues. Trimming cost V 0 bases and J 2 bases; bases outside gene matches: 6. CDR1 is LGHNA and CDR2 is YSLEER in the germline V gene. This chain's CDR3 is CASSQEPSGTQETQYF. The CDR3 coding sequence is TGCGCCAGCAGCCAAGAACCTAGCGGAACTCAAGAGACCCAGTACTTC.

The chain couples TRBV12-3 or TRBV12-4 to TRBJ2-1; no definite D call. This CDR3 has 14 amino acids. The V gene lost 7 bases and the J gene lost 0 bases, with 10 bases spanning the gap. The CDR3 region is CASTLMGSYNEQFF. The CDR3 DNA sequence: TGTGCCAGCACCCTTATGGGCTCCTACAATGAGCAGTTCTTC.

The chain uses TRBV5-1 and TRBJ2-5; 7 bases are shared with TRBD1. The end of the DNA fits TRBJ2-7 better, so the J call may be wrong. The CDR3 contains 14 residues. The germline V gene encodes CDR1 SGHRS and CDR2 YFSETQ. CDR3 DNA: TGCGCCAGCAGGCCCGGGACAGACATGGGCGAGCAGTACTTC. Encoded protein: CASRPGTDMGEQYF.

CDR3 loop: CASGHRGLVEQFF. The CDR3 region has the DNA TGTGCCAGCGGCCATCGGGGGTTGGTGGAGCAGTTCTTC. The chain recombines TRBV7-8 with TRBJ2-1; a weak D match, TRBD2 (6 bases). Germline-derived CDR1 and CDR2 are SGHVS and FQNEAQ. The CDR3 extends over 13 amino acids. Deletions cut 8 bases from V and 10 bases from J, with 18 bases between.

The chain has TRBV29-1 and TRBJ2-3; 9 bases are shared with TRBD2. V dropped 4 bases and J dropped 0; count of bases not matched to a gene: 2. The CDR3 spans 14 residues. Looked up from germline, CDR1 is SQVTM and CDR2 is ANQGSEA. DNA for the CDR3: TGCAGCGTTGGCGGGGGGGCTAGCACAGATACGCAGTATTTT. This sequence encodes CSVGGGASTDTQYF.

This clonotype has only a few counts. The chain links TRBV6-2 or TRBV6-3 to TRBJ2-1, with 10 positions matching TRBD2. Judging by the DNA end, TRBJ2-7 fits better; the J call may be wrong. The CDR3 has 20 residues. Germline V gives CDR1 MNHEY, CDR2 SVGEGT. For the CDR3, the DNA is TGTGCCAGCAGTCCTTGGACTAGCGGTCCGAGTATCCCATCCTACAATGAGCAGTACTTC. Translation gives CASSPWTSGPSIPSYNEQYF.

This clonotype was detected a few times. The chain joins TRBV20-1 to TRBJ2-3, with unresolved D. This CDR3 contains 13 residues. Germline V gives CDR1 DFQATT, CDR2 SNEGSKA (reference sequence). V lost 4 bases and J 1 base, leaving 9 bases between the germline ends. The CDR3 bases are TGCAGTGCTAATATTGGGGGCACAGATACGCAGTATTTT. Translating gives CSANIGGTDTQYF.

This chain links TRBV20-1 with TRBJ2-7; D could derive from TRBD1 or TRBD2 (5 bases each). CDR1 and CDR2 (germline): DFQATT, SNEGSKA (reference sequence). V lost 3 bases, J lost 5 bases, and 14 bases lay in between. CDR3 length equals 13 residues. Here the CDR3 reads CSARPLGTDEQYF. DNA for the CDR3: TGCAGTGCTAGGCCCTTAGGGACGGACGAGCAGTACTTC.

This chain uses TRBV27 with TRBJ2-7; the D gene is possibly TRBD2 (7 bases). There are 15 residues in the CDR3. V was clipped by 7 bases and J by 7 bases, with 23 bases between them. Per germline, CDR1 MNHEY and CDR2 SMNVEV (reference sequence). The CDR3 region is CASTRRGGSNNEQYF. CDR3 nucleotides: TGTGCCAGCACCCGGAGGGGGGGGAGTAACAATGAGCAGTACTTC.

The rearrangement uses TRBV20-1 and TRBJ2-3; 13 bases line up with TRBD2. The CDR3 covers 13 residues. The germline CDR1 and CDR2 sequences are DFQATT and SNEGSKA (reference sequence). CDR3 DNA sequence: TGCAATGCCAGACTAGCGGGGGGAGATACGCAGTATTTT. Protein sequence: CNARLAGGDTQYF.